A selection of T cell receptor beta chains follows, all from one sample in a study of patients and donors after allogeneic stem cell transplantation. TCRdb re-called the RT-PCR reads with MiXCR, one entry per CDR3 protein. The sample shows 100,000 to 120,000 distinct CDR3 sequences, 35% of them seen only once. Sequenced input: blood, either unsorted or a sorted T cell fraction (not recorded which). The receptors were gathered from a human donor who was either an allogeneic HSCT recipient or a stem cell or donor lymphocyte infusion donor (not recorded which). It is not recorded whose cells these are; they may come from a transplant donor. The CDR3 runs from the conserved cysteine through the conserved F or W. D genes are given only for firm matches. The size entry is marked missing in some rows and otherwise reads once, few, many or a size class.

d_call	v_call	clone_size	j_call	cdr3_aa	cdr3_nt
-	TRBV6-2/TRBV6-3	few	TRBJ1-5	CASSYFRGTGGQPQHF	TGTGCCAGCAGTTATTTCCGAGGGACCGGCGGACAGCCCCAGCATTTT
-	TRBV20-1	-	TRBJ1-2	CSAEYGYTF	TGCAGTGCCGAATATGGCTACACCTTC
-	TRBV24-1	-	TRBJ2-1	CATSDSGGPSTEQFF	TGTGCCACCAGTGACTCTGGGGGGCCGAGCACTGAGCAGTTCTTC
-	TRBV15	few	TRBJ2-3	CATSRDRVYDTQYF	TGTGCCACCAGCAGAGACAGGGTCTACGATACGCAGTATTTT
-	TRBV29-1	few	TRBJ1-1	CSVEAQGRAFF	TGCAGCGTTGAAGCTCAGGGGAGAGCTTTCTTT
-	TRBV7-2	few	TRBJ1-6	CASSSQPNSPLHF	TGTGCCAGCAGCTCGCAACCGAATTCACCCCTCCACTTT
TRBD2	TRBV5-6	-	TRBJ2-1	CASSLGVSGRYEQFF	TGTGCCAGCAGCTTGGGGGTTAGCGGGAGATATGAGCAGTTCTTC
-	TRBV10-3	many	TRBJ1-1	CAIKRRADTEAFF	TGTGCCATCAAGAGACGGGCAGACACTGAAGCTTTCTTT
TRBD2	TRBV27	few	TRBJ2-3	CASSYRGLAGAADTQYF	TGTGCCAGCAGTTACAGGGGACTAGCGGGGGCCGCGGATACGCAGTATTTT
-	TRBV7-2	few	TRBJ1-1	CASSFGQYTEAFF	TGTGCCAGCAGCTTCGGCCAATACACTGAAGCTTTCTTT
-	TRBV5-4	-	TRBJ1-4	CASSLSGGSDEKLFF	TGTGCCAGCAGCTTGTCCGGGGGCTCGGATGAAAAACTGTTTTTT
-	TRBV20-1	few	TRBJ1-2	CSARRIGNYGYTF	TGCAGTGCTAGGAGGATTGGGAACTATGGCTACACCTTC
-	TRBV7-9	-	TRBJ2-7	CASSLEVSKQYF	TGTGCCAGCAGCTTAGAGGTGTCAAAGCAGTACTTC
-	TRBV14	-	TRBJ1-2	CASSQDLTATYGYTF	TGTGCCAGCAGCCAAGATTTGACAGCTACCTATGGCTACACCTTC
TRBD1	TRBV27	few	TRBJ1-1	CATTPGRGRLGEAFF	TGTGCCACCACTCCTGGCAGGGGGCGTCTGGGTGAAGCTTTCTTT
-	TRBV6-5	few	TRBJ2-7	CASSYMWSSYEQYF	TGTGCCAGCAGTTACATGTGGAGCTCCTACGAGCAGTACTTC
-	TRBV20-1	-	TRBJ2-6	CSASSASGANVLTF	TGCAGTGCTAGTTCAGCCTCTGGGGCCAACGTCCTGACTTTC
-	TRBV5-6	-	TRBJ2-7	CASSSVGLDEQYF	TGTGCCAGCAGCTCCGTAGGGCTTGACGAGCAGTACTTC
TRBD1	TRBV11-3	few	TRBJ1-1	CASSFPRQGHTEAFF	TGTGCCAGCAGCTTCCCTCGACAGGGTCACACTGAAGCTTTCTTT
-	TRBV5-1	medium-sized	TRBJ2-5	CASSPGRGLQETQYF	TGCGCCAGCAGCCCCGGGAGGGGGCTTCAAGAGACCCAGTACTTC
-	TRBV7-2	-	TRBJ2-5	CASTLPRRGLIETQYF	TGTGCCAGCACCCTCCCTCGGCGGGGCCTGATAGAGACCCAGTACTTC
TRBD1	TRBV19	-	TRBJ1-6	CATRTGAYNSPLHF	TGTGCCACTCGGACAGGAGCCTATAATTCACCCCTCCACTTT
TRBD1	TRBV6-6	-	TRBJ2-3	CASSRQGLDTQYF	TGTGCCAGCAGTCGACAGGGGTTAGATACGCAGTATTTT
-	TRBV7-2	-	TRBJ1-2	CASSFGTAPECTF	TGTGCCAGCAGCTTTGGGACCGCGCCTGAATGCACCTTC
TRBD2	TRBV10-3	few	TRBJ2-3	CAIAAGGPTDTQYF	TGTGCCATCGCCGCGGGAGGGCCAACAGATACGCAGTATTTT
-	TRBV29-1	few	TRBJ1-1	CSVEWGLGTEAFF	TGCAGCGTTGAATGGGGACTCGGCACTGAAGCTTTCTTT
-	TRBV7-9	-	TRBJ2-1	CASSLGSHNEQFF	TGTGCCAGCAGCTTAGGCAGCCACAATGAGCAGTTCTTC
TRBD2	TRBV27	-	TRBJ2-5	CASSLSSVASGRRRETQYF	TGTGCCAGCAGTTTATCTTCCGTGGCTAGCGGGAGGCGGAGGGAGACCCAGTACTTC
-	TRBV7-9	few	TRBJ1-4	CASSPHATNEKLFF	TGTGCCAGCAGCCCCCATGCAACTAATGAAAAACTGTTTTTT
TRBD1	TRBV6-1	few	TRBJ2-7	CASSEAYYRDRTYEQYF	TGTGCCAGCAGTGAAGCCTACTATCGGGACAGGACTTACGAGCAGTACTTC
TRBD1	TRBV6-5	few	TRBJ1-1	CASSPTQGAGNTEAFF	TGTGCCAGCAGTCCTACACAGGGGGCGGGGAACACTGAAGCTTTCTTT
TRBD2	TRBV6-6	-	TRBJ2-7	CASSYSSGRAPEQYF	TGTGCCAGCAGTTACTCTAGCGGGAGGGCCCCCGAGCAGTACTTC
-	TRBV2	once	TRBJ2-6	CASSVMDSGANVLTF	TGTGCCAGCAGTGTTATGGACTCTGGGGCCAACGTCCTGACTTTC
-	TRBV12-3/TRBV12-4	-	TRBJ1-3	CASSLYQGGNTIYF	TGTGCCAGCAGTTTATACCAGGGTGGAAACACCATATATTTT
-	TRBV7-9	-	TRBJ2-4	CASSSVAKNIQYF	TGTGCCAGCAGCTCCGTAGCCAAAAACATTCAGTACTTC
-	TRBV5-6	-	TRBJ2-7	CASSFLTASYEQYF	TGTGCCAGCAGCTTCCTGACAGCATCCTACGAGCAGTACTTC
-	TRBV5-1	-	TRBJ2-3	CASSQTQGSGITDTQYF	TGCGCCAGCAGCCAAACCCAGGGTAGCGGTATCACAGATACGCAGTATTTT
-	TRBV29-1	many	TRBJ1-1	CSPGGGANEAFF	TGCAGCCCCGGAGGAGGGGCGAATGAAGCTTTCTTT
TRBD2	TRBV6-6	-	TRBJ2-7	CASGLAERAYEQYF	TGTGCCAGCGGGCTAGCGGAGAGAGCCTACGAGCAGTACTTC
-	TRBV6-5	-	TRBJ1-2	CATSVGNSNYGYTF	TGTGCCACCTCGGTGGGCAATTCTAACTATGGCTACACCTTC
TRBD1	TRBV6-5	few	TRBJ1-2	CASRTGVNGYTF	TGTGCCAGCAGAACAGGGGTGAATGGCTACACCTTC
TRBD1	TRBV5-1	few	TRBJ1-4	CASSHRDSNEKLFF	TGCGCCAGCAGCCACCGGGACAGTAATGAAAAACTGTTTTTT